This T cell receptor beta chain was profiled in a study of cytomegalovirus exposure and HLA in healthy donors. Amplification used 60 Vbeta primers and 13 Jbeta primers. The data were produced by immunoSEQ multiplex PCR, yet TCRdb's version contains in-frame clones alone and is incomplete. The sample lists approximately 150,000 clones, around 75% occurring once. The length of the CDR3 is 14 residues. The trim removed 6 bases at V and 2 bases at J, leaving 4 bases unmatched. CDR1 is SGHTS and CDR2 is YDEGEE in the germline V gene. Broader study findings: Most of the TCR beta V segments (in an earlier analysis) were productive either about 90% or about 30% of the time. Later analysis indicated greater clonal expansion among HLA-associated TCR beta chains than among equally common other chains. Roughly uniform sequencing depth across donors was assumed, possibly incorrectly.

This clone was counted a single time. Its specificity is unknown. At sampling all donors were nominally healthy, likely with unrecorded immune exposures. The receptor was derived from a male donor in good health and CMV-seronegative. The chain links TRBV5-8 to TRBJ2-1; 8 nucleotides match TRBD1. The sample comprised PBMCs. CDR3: CASTGQGAYNEQFF. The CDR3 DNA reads TGTGCCAGCACCGGACAGGGTGCCTACAATGAGCAGTTCTTC.